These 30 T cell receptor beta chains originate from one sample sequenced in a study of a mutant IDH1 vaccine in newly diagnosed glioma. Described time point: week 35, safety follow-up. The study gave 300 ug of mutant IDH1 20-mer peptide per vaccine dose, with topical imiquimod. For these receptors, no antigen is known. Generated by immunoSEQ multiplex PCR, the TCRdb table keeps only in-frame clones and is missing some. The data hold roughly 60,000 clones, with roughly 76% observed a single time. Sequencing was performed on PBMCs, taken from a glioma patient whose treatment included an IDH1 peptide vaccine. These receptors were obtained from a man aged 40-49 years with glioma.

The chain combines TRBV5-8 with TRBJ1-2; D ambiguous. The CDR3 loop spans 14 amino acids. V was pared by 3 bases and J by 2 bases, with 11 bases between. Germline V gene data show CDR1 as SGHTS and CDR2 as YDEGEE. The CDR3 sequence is CASSSVVANYGYTF. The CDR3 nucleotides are TGTGCCAGCAGCTCCGTGGTAGCCAACTATGGCTACACCTTC.

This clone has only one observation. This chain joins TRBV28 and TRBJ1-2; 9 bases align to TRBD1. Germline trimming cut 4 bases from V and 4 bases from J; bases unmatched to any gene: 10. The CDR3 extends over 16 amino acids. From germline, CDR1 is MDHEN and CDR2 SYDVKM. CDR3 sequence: CASSSPRTGEAYGYTF. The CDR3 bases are TGTGCCAGCAGTTCCCCCCGGACAGGGGAGGCCTATGGCTACACCTTC.

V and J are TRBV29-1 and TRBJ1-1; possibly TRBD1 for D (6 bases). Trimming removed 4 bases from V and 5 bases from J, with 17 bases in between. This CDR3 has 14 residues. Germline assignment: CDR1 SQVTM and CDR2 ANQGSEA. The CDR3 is CSVGPGTIRTEAFF. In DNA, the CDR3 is TGCAGCGTTGGCCCCGGGACAATAAGGACTGAAGCTTTCTTT. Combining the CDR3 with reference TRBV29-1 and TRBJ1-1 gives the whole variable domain SAVISQKPSRDICQRGTSLTIQCQVDSQVTMMFWYRQQPGQSLTLIATANQGSEATYESGFVIDKFPISRPNLTFSTLTVSNMSPEDSSIYLCSVGPGTIRTEAFFGQGTRLTVV.

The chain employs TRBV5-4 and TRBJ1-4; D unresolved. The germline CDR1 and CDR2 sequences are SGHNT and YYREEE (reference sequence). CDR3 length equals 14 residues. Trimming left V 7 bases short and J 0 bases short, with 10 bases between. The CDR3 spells CASSGRATNEKLFF. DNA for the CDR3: TGTGCCAGCTCTGGGAGAGCAACTAATGAAAAACTGTTTTTT.

In nucleotides, the CDR3 is TGTGCCAGCAGTGGACAGGGACGGCATTCCTACGAGCAGTACTTC. This sequence encodes CASSGQGRHSYEQYF. V gene TRBV6-5 combines with J gene TRBJ2-7; TRBD1 aligns across 8 bases. CDR3 size: 15 residues. Trimming at V came to 5 bases and at J to 1 base, leaving 7 bases not matched to a gene. CDR1 is MNHEY, CDR2 SVGAGI, per germline.

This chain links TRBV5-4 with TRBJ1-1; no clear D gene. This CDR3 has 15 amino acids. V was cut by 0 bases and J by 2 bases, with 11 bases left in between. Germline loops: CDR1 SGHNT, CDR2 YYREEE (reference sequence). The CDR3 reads CASSLGLMENTEAFF. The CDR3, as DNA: TGTGCCAGCAGCTTGGGGTTAATGGAAAACACTGAAGCTTTCTTT.

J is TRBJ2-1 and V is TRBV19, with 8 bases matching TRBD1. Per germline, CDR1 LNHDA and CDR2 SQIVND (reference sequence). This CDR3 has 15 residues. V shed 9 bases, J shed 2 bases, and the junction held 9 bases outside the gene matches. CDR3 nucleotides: TGTGCCAGCAGGCTCGACAGGGGAGCCTACAATGAGCAGTTCTTC. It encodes CASRLDRGAYNEQFF. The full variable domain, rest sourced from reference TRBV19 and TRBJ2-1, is DGGITQSPKYLFRKEGQNVTLSCEQNLNHDAMYWYRQDPGQGLRLIYYSQIVNDFQKGDIAEGYSVSREKKESFPLTVTSAQKNPTAFYLCASRLDRGAYNEQFFGPGTRLTVL.

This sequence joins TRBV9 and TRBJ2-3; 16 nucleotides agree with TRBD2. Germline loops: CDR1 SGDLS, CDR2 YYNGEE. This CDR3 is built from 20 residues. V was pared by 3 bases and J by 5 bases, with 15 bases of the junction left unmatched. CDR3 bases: TGTGCCAGCAGCGAAGCTCCACCGGGACTAGCGGGAGGGCCGAGAGATACGCAGTATTTT. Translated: CASSEAPPGLAGGPRDTQYF.

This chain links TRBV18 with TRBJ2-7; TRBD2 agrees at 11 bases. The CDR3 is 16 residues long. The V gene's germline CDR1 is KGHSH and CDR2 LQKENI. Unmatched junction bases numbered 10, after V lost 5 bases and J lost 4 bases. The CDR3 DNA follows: TGTGCCAGCTCAGGAGTTACTAGCGGGGGTCAGTACGAGCAGTACTTC. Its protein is CASSGVTSGGQYEQYF.

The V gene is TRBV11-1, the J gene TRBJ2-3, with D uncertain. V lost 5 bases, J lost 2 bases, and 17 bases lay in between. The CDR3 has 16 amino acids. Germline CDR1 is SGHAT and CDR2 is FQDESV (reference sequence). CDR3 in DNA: TGTGCCAGCAGCCCAAGCCGCAGTGGCTACACAGATACGCAGTATTTT. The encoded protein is CASSPSRSGYTDTQYF. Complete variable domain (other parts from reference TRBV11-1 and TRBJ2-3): EAEVAQSPRYKITEKSQAVAFWCDPISGHATLYWYRQILGQGPELLVQFQDESVVDDSQLPKDRFSAERLKGVDSTLKIQPAELGDSAMYLCASSPSRSGYTDTQYFGPGTRLTVL.

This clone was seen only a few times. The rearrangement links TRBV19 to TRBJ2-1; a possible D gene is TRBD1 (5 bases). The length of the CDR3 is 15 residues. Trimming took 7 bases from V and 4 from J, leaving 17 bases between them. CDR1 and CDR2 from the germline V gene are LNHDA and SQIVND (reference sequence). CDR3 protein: CASTLAKTGYNEQFF. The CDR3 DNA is TGTGCCAGTACCCTCGCCAAAACAGGTTACAATGAGCAGTTCTTC.

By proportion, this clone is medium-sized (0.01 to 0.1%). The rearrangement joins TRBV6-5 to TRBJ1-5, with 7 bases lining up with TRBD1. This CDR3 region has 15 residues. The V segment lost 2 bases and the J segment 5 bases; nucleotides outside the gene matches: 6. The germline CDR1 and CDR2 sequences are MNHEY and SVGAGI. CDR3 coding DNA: TGTGCCAGCAGTTACCTGGGACAGAGGGATCAGCCCCAGCATTTT. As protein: CASSYLGQRDQPQHF.

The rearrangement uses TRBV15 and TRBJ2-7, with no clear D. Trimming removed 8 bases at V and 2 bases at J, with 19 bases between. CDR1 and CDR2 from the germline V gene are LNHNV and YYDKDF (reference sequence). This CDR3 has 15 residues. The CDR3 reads CATLSASGRTYEQYF. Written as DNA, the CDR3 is TGTGCCACCTTGTCTGCTTCCGGACGAACCTACGAGCAGTACTTC.

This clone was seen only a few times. Written as DNA, the CDR3 is TGTGCCAGCAGCTTAGGACTAGCGGCATACGAGCAGTACTTC. As protein: CASSLGLAAYEQYF. The rearrangement joins TRBV11-2 to TRBJ2-7; 9 positions match TRBD2. This CDR3 spans 14 amino acids. With V trimmed by 1 base and J by 4 bases, 2 bases remained unmatched. The germline CDR1 and CDR2 sequences are SGHAT and FQNNGV.

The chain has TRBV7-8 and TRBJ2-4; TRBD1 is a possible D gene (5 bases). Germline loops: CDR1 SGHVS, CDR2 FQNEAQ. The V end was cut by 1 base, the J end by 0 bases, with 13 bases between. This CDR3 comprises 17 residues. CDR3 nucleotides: TGTGCCAGCAGCTTAGTATCCGGACACATAGCCAAAAACATTCAGTACTTC. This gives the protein CASSLVSGHIAKNIQYF.

CDR3 DNA sequence: TGTGCCTGGAGACGTCGATCGGGAGTCGGGGAGCTGTTTTTT. This gives the protein CAWRRRSGVGELFF. The chain carries TRBV30 and TRBJ2-2; D possibly corresponds to TRBD2 (6 bases). CDR1 GTSNPN and CDR2 SVGIG come from the germline V gene (reference sequence). V was shortened by 3 bases and J by 7 bases, with 15 bases between the two germline ends. The CDR3 covers 14 residues.

The CDR3 coding sequence is TGTGCCAGCAGGACAAGATCTGGAAACACCATATATTTT. Amino acid sequence: CASRTRSGNTIYF. The chain couples TRBV6-5 to TRBJ1-3, with D unclear. The germline V and J ends were trimmed by 6 bases and 1 base, with 7 bases remaining between them. In germline, CDR1 is MNHEY, CDR2 SVGAGI. This CDR3 is built from 13 residues.

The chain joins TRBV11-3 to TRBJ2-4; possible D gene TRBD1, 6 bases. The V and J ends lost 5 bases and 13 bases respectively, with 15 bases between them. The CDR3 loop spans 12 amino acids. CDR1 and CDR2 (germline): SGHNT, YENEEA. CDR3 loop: CASSHRTGQQYF. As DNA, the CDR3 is TGTGCCAGCAGCCATCGCACGGGACAACAGTACTTC.

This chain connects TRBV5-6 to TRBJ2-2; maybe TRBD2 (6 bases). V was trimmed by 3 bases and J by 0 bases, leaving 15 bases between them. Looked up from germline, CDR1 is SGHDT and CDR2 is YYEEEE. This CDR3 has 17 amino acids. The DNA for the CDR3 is TGTGCCAGCAGCTGGGGGGTGACAGTTTCGAACACCGGGGAGCTGTTTTTT. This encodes CASSWGVTVSNTGELFF.

The CDR3 region is CASSMRGLRTDTQYF. The CDR3 DNA follows: TGCGCCAGCAGCATGCGGGGATTACGCACAGATACGCAGTATTTT. This chain links TRBV5-1 with TRBJ2-3; TRBD2 is a possible D gene (6 bases). Germline CDR1 is SGHRS and CDR2 is YFSETQ. This CDR3 has 15 residues. With 4 bases removed from V and 1 base from J, the gap between germline ends came to 13 bases.

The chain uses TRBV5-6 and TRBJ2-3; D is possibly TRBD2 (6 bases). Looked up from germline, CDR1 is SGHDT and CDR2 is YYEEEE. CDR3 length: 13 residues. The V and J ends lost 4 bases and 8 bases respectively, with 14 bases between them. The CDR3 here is CASSTSTAGTQYF. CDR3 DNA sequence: TGTGCCAGCAGCACCTCGACAGCGGGTACGCAGTATTTT.

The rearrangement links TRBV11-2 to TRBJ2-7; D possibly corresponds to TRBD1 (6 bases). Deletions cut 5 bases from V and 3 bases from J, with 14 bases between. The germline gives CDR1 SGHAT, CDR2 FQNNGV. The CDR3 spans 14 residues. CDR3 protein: CASSQTGTHYEQYF. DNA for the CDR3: TGTGCCAGCAGCCAAACCGGGACACACTACGAGCAGTACTTC.

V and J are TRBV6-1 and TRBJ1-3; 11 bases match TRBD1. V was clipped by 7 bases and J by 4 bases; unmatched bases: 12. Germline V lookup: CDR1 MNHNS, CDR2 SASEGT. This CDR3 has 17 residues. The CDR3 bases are TGTGCCAGCAATCAAGCCCGAGGGGACAGGGGGGGAAACACCATATATTTT. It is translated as CASNQARGDRGGNTIYF.

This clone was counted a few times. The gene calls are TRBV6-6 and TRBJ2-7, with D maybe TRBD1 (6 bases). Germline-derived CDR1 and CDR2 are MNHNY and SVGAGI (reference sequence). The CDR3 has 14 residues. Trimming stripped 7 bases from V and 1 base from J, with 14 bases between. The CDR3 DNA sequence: TGTGCCAGCAATCCAGGGGATAGTTCCTACGAGCAGTACTTC. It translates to CASNPGDSSYEQYF.

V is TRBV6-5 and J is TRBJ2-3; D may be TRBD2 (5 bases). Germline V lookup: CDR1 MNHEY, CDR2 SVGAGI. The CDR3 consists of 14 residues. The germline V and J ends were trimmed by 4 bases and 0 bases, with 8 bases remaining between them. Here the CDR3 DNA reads TGTGCCAGCAGTTTCAGGACTAGCACAGATACGCAGTATTTT. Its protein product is CASSFRTSTDTQYF.

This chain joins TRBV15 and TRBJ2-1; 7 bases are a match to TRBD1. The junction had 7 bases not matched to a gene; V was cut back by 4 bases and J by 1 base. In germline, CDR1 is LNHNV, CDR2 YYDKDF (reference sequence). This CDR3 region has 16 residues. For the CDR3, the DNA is TGTGCCACCAGCATAAAACACAGGGGTTCCTACAATGAGCAGTTCTTC. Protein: CATSIKHRGSYNEQFF.

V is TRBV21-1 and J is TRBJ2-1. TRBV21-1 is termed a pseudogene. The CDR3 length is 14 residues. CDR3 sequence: CASSKSDSYNEQFF. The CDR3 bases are TGTGCCAGCAGCAAATCTGACTCCTACAATGAGCAGTTCTTC.

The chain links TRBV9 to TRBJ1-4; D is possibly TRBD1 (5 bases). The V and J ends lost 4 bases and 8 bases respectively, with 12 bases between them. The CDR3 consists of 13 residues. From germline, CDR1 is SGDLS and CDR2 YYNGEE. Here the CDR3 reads CASSTGRGEKLFF. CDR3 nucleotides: TGTGCCAGCAGCACCGGGAGGGGCGAAAAACTGTTTTTT.

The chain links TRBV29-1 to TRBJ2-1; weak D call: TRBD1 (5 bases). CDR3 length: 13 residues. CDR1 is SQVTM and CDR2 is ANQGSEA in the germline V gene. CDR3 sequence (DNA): TGCAGGGCTCGGACACCAGCCGAGGATGAGCAGTTCTTC. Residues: CRARTPAEDEQFF.

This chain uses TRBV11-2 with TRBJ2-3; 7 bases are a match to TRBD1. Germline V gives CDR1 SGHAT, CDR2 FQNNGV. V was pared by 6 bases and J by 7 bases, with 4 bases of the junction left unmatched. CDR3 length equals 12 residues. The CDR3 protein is CASRHRGNTQYF. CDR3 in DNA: TGTGCCAGCAGACACAGGGGAAATACGCAGTATTTT.